What follows are 27 T cell receptor beta chains derived from one specimen sequenced in a study of blood T cell repertoires in COVID-19. Assay used: immunoSEQ multiplex PCR; TCRdb lists only in-frame clones, some missing. This table has around 200,000 clones, approximately 86% appearing once. Material for sequencing was PBMCs or T cells enriched from blood (not recorded which). The origin of the receptors is a woman aged 25 to 39 who had been exposed to COVID-19.

This clone was counted between two and nine times. This sequence joins TRBV11-2 and TRBJ2-7; 10 bases match TRBD2. Germline CDR1 and CDR2: SGHAT and FQNNGV. J lost 0 bases, V lost 5 bases, and 4 bases had no gene match. The CDR3 has 15 residues. In DNA form, the CDR3 reads TGTGCCAGCAGCCCCCTAGCGGGGGCCTCCTACGAGCAGTACTTC. It codes for CASSPLAGASYEQYF. Drawing the rest from reference TRBV11-2 and TRBJ2-7, the complete variable domain is EAGVAQSPRYKIIEKRQSVAFWCNPISGHATLYWYQQILGQGPKLLIQFQNNGVVDDSQLPKDRFSAERLKGVDSTLKIQPAKLEDSAVYLCASSPLAGASYEQYFGPGTRLTVT.

This clone was counted once. The chain recombines TRBV19 with TRBJ2-4, with TRBD1 identical over 7 bases. This CDR3 is 12 amino acids long. Germline loops: CDR1 LNHDA, CDR2 SQIVND (reference sequence). Here the CDR3 DNA reads TGTGGAGCAGGGGGAAACAAAAACATTCAGTACTTC. It codes for CGAGGNKNIQYF.

The V gene is TRBV29-1, the J gene TRBJ1-2; a possible D gene is TRBD1 (5 bases). There are 9 residues in the CDR3. The V gene's germline CDR1 is SQVTM and CDR2 ANQGSEA. The CDR3 reads CSSGGGYTF. The CDR3, as DNA: TGCTCCTCGGGGGGAGGCTACACCTTC.

The gene calls are TRBV2 and TRBJ2-2, with D possibly being TRBD1 (5 bases). The CDR3 covers 15 residues. V was clipped by 4 bases and J by 0 bases, with 9 bases between them. Germline V lookup: CDR1 SNHLY, CDR2 FYNNEI. The CDR3 DNA sequence: TGTGCCAGCAGTGGACAGCTAGCGAACACCGGGGAGCTGTTTTTT. Its translation is CASSGQLANTGELFF. Looking up the rest from reference TRBV2 and TRBJ2-2 gives the full variable domain: EPEVTQTPSHQVTQMGQEVILRCVPISNHLYFYWYRQILGQKVEFLVSFYNNEISEKSEIFDDQFSVERPDGSNFTLKIRSTKLEDSAMYFCASSGQLANTGELFFGEGSRLTVL.

The chain employs TRBV14 and TRBJ2-7; 7 nucleotides match TRBD1. The CDR3 covers 15 residues. Germline V gene sequence: CDR1 SGHDN, CDR2 FVKESK. After removal of 3 bases from V and 7 bases from J, the junction contained 12 bases not matched to a gene. Written as DNA, the CDR3 is TGTGCCAGCAGCCACTGGAAGGGGGCCTTCGGAGAGCAGTACTTC. Amino acids: CASSHWKGAFGEQYF. Complete variable domain (other parts from reference TRBV14 and TRBJ2-7): EAGVTQFPSHSVIEKGQTVTLRCDPISGHDNLYWYRRVMGKEIKFLLHFVKESKQDESGMPNNRFLAERTGGTYSTLKVQPAELEDSGVYFCASSHWKGAFGEQYFGPGTRLTVT.

The chain uses TRBV5-6 and TRBJ2-3, with 10 bases identical to TRBD2. The CDR3 sequence is 15 residues long. CDR1 and CDR2 from the germline V gene are SGHDT and YYEEEE. The J segment lost 11 bases and the V segment lost 0 bases, leaving 9 bases of the junction unmatched. The chain's CDR3 is CASSLVSGGPGGQYF. The CDR3 DNA reads TGTGCCAGCAGCTTGGTTAGCGGGGGGCCTGGAGGGCAGTATTTT.

The rearrangement uses TRBV7-8 and TRBJ1-6; D is possibly TRBD1 (5 bases). This CDR3 has 16 amino acids. V gave up 2 bases and J gave up 10 bases, with 18 bases separating them. The germline gives CDR1 SGHVS, CDR2 FQNEAQ. The CDR3 coding sequence is TGTGCCAGCAGCTTAAGGGGACTTCAAGCAGACTCACCCCTCCACTTT. This sequence encodes CASSLRGLQADSPLHF.

This rearrangement joins TRBV29-1 to TRBJ1-3; 8 positions agree with TRBD1. CDR1 and CDR2 from the germline V gene are SQVTM and ANQGSEA. CDR3 length: 15 residues. The CDR3 loop is CTPRTGRGHGNTIYF. DNA for the CDR3: TGCACCCCTCGGACCGGCAGGGGGCACGGAAACACCATATATTTT.

CDR3 loop: CASSPTAGTDTQYF. CDR3 sequence (DNA): TGCGCCAGCAGCCCGACCGCGGGGACAGATACGCAGTATTTT. This rearrangement joins TRBV5-1 to TRBJ2-3; D possibly corresponds to TRBD2 (6 bases). CDR1 and CDR2 (germline): SGHRS, YFSETQ. CDR3 length equals 14 residues. Trimming cost V 4 bases and J 3 bases, with 12 bases left between them.

The V and J genes are TRBV29-1 and TRBJ2-7, with 10 bases fitting TRBD2. J was trimmed by 2 bases and V by 4 bases; bases with no gene match: 2. The CDR3 is made up of 13 amino acids. The germline CDR1 and CDR2 sequences are SQVTM and ANQGSEA. The CDR3 bases are TGCAGCGTTGGGACTAGCGGAACCTACGAGCAGTACTTC. Its translation is CSVGTSGTYEQYF.

This rearrangement joins TRBV3-1 (or the pseudogene TRBV3-2) to TRBJ2-7, with TRBD2 matching 10 bases. The CDR3 length is 15 residues. CDR1 and CDR2 (germline): LGHDT, YNNKEL (reference sequence). V shed 3 bases and J 5 bases; nucleotides not matched to a gene: 7. The CDR3 sequence is CASSHVSSGGHEQYF. For the CDR3, the DNA is TGTGCCAGCAGCCACGTGTCTAGCGGGGGCCACGAGCAGTACTTC.

This clone was picked up a small number of times. The V gene is TRBV11-2, the J gene TRBJ1-1, with D possibly matching TRBD1 (5 bases). Trimming took 5 bases from V and 0 from J, leaving 13 bases between them. There are 15 residues in the CDR3. The germline V gene has CDR1 SGHAT and CDR2 FQNNGV. This CDR3 reads CASSLAGSMNTEAFF. Here the CDR3 DNA reads TGTGCCAGCAGCCTAGCAGGGTCCATGAACACTGAAGCTTTCTTT.

The chain employs TRBV4-2 and TRBJ2-3, with 8 bases aligning to TRBD2. Looked up from germline, CDR1 is LGHNA and CDR2 is YNFKEQ. The V segment lost 0 bases and the J segment 3 bases; nucleotides outside the gene matches: 8. The CDR3 is made up of 17 amino acids. The CDR3 spells CASSQDQRGGKTDTQYF. CDR3 coding DNA: TGTGCCAGCAGCCAAGATCAACGGGGGGGCAAGACAGATACGCAGTATTTT.

The chain uses TRBV9 and TRBJ2-7, with D perhaps matching TRBD1 (5 bases). This CDR3 has 14 amino acids. The V end was cut by 0 bases, the J end by 2 bases, with 9 bases between. Germline assignment: CDR1 SGDLS and CDR2 YYNGEE. The CDR3 reads CASSVGSDTYEQYF. CDR3 sequence (DNA): TGTGCCAGCAGCGTAGGGTCGGACACCTACGAGCAGTACTTC.

There are a few counts of this clone. The chain uses TRBV27 and TRBJ2-2; D is unresolved. CDR1 and CDR2 (germline): MNHEY, SMNVEV (reference sequence). V was clipped by 7 bases and J by 3 bases, with 12 bases between them. This CDR3 is 14 amino acids long. The CDR3 protein is CASKLQLHTGELFF. CDR3 sequence (DNA): TGTGCCAGCAAGTTACAGCTGCACACCGGGGAGCTGTTTTTT.

The genes are TRBV24-1 and TRBJ1-6; 7 bases fit TRBD1. V lost 4 bases to trimming and J lost 6 bases; unmatched junction nucleotides: 5. Per germline, CDR1 KGHDR and CDR2 SFDVKD. CDR3 length: 15 amino acids. The CDR3 here is CATSDTGDGNSPLHF. CDR3 nucleotide sequence: TGTGCCACCAGTGACACAGGGGATGGTAATTCACCCCTCCACTTT.

The chain has TRBV21-1 and TRBJ2-3; no DNA check was done on the table's D call, TRBD2. TRBV21-1 is labeled a pseudogene. CDR3 length equals 12 residues. CDR3 in DNA: TGTGCCACAAGCGGGGAAACAGATACGCAGTATTTT. Protein: CATSGETDTQYF.

This clone was recorded a few times. The chain has TRBV7-2 and TRBJ2-1; possible D gene TRBD1, 6 bases. The germline V gene encodes CDR1 SGHTA and CDR2 FQGNSA. This CDR3 contains 13 residues. Trimming cost V 3 bases and J 12 bases, with 15 bases left between them. The CDR3 sequence: CASSFRGEQGQFF. CDR3 sequence (DNA): TGTGCCAGCAGCTTCCGTGGGGAACAGGGGCAGTTCTTC.

V usage is TRBV5-1 and J usage is TRBJ1-2; no definite D call. The V end was cut by 3 bases, the J end by 0 bases, with 6 bases between. Germline V gene lookup returns CDR1 SGHRS and CDR2 YFSETQ. The CDR3 has 13 amino acids. DNA of the CDR3: TGCGCCAGCAGCTCCCATGCTAACTATGGCTACACCTTC. Translation gives CASSSHANYGYTF.

The V and J genes are TRBV9 and TRBJ2-1; D may be TRBD1 (5 bases). Germline CDR1 and CDR2: SGDLS and YYNGEE. The CDR3 extends over 14 amino acids. Trimming took 0 bases from V and 12 from J, leaving 16 bases between them. CDR3 sequence reads: CASSVEDIPVRQFF. The CDR3 DNA reads TGTGCCAGCAGCGTAGAGGACATACCGGTTCGGCAGTTCTTC.

This chain links TRBV7-9 with TRBJ1-1, with 8 nucleotides matching TRBD1. Trimming at V came to 7 bases and at J to 0 bases, leaving 16 bases not matched to a gene. The CDR3 runs to 18 residues. Per the germline V gene, CDR1 is SEHNR and CDR2 is FQNEAQ (reference sequence). CDR3 in DNA: TGTGCCAGCACCGAAGGACAGGGCCAAAGTAAAATGAACACTGAAGCTTTCTTT. This gives the protein CASTEGQGQSKMNTEAFF.

The genes are TRBV5-1 and TRBJ1-1; 7 bases agree with TRBD1. The CDR3 covers 14 residues. CDR1 is SGHRS and CDR2 is YFSETQ in the germline V gene. Trimming removed 4 bases from V and 2 bases from J; junction bases left unmatched: 5. The CDR3 DNA sequence: TGCGCCAGCAGCGAGGGGGCCGGAAACACTGAAGCTTTCTTT. It yields the protein CASSEGAGNTEAFF.

Comments on this clone: A read error may produce the germline difference seen at one junction end. The chain links TRBV7-2 to TRBJ2-2; 7 nucleotides align to TRBD1. Germline-derived CDR1 and CDR2 are SGHTA and FQGNSA. The CDR3 spans 15 residues. CDR3 protein: CASSLGQVNTGELFF. CDR3 bases: TGTGCCAGCAGTTTAGGACAGGTGAACACCGGGGAGCTGTTTTTT.

This clone appeared once. The genes are TRBV2 and TRBJ1-6, with 11 bases lining up with TRBD1. This CDR3 region has 15 residues. J gave up 8 bases and V 11 bases, and 11 bases lay outside the gene matches. Germline V gives CDR1 SNHLY, CDR2 FYNNEI. The CDR3: CACSSGQGAYSPLHF. CDR3 DNA: TGTGCCTGTTCCTCTGGACAGGGGGCGTATTCACCCCTCCACTTT. Looking up the rest from reference TRBV2 and TRBJ1-6 gives the full variable domain: EPEVTQTPSHQVTQMGQEVILRCVPISNHLYFYWYRQILGQKVEFLVSFYNNEISEKSEIFDDQFSVERPDGSNFTLKIRSTKLEDSAMYFCACSSGQGAYSPLHFGNGTRLTVT.

The J gene is TRBJ1-5, the V gene TRBV6-1, with a tentative D call TRBD1 (5 bases). V lost 3 bases and J 0 bases, leaving 6 bases between the germline ends. In germline, CDR1 is MNHNS, CDR2 SASEGT. This CDR3 spans 14 amino acids. CDR3 sequence reads: CASSETDSNQPQHF. CDR3 DNA: TGTGCCAGCAGTGAGACAGATAGCAATCAGCCCCAGCATTTT.

As regards this clone: Other nucleotide sequences from this sample produce the same CDR3. The chain recombines TRBV27 with TRBJ1-5, with D maybe TRBD1 (5 bases). Germline V CDR1 and CDR2: MNHEY, SMNVEV (reference sequence). This CDR3 contains 14 residues. V was pared by 1 base and J by 6 bases, with 10 bases between. Here the CDR3 DNA reads TGTGCCAGCAGTTTATTCCGGGGGGGTCAGCCCCAGCATTTT. This translates into CASSLFRGGQPQHF.

This chain connects TRBV5-1 to TRBJ2-3; maybe TRBD2 (6 bases). V lost 0 bases, J lost 4 bases, and 12 bases lay in between. Germline V gene data show CDR1 as SGHRS and CDR2 as YFSETQ. This CDR3 contains 15 residues. The CDR3 loop reads CASSLGWGEADTQYF. The CDR3 DNA sequence: TGCGCCAGCAGCTTGGGATGGGGGGAAGCAGATACGCAGTATTTT.